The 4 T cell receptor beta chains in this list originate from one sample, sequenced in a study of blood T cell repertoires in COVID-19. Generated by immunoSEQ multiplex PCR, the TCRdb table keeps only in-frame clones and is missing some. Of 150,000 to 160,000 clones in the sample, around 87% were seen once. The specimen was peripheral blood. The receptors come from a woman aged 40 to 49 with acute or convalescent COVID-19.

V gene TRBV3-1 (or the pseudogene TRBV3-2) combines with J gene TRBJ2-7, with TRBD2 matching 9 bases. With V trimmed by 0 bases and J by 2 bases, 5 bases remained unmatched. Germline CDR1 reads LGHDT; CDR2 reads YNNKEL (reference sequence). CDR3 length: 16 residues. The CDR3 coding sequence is TGTGCCAGCAGCCAAGAGGTGCGGGGGGGCGCCTACGAGCAGTACTTC. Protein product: CASSQEVRGGAYEQYF.

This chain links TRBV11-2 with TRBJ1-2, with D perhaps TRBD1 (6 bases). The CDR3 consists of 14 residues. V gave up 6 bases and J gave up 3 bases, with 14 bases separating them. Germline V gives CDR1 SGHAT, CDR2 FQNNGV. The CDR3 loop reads CASRAVGAYYGYTF. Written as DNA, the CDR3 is TGTGCCAGCAGGGCGGTGGGGGCCTACTATGGCTACACCTTC.

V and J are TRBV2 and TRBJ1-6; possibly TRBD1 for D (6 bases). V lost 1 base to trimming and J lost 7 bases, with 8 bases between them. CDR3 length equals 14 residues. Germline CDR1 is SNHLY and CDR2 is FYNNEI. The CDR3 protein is CASSEVGQNSPLHF. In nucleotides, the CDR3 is TGTGCCAGCAGTGAAGTGGGACAAAATTCACCCCTCCACTTT.

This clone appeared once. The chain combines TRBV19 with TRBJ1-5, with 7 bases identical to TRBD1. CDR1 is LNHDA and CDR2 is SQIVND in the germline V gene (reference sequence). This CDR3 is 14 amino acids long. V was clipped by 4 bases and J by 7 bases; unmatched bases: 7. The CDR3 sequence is CASSNGRGQQPQHF. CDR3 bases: TGTGCCAGTAGTAATGGAAGGGGGCAACAGCCCCAGCATTTT.